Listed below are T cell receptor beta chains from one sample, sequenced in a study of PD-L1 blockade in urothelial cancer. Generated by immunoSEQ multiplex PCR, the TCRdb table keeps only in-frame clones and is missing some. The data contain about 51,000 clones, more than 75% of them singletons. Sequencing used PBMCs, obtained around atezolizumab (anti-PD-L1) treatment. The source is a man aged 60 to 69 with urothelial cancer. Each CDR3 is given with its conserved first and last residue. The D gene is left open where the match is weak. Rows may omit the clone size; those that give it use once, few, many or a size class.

CDR3 protein: CASSLPRPDIYGYTF
CDR3 DNA: TGTGCCAGCAGCCTCCCTCGGCCGGACATTTATGGCTACACCTTC
clone size: .
V gene: TRBV11-2
D gene: .
J gene: TRBJ1-2

CDR3 protein: CASSRGKEWNTEAFF
CDR3 DNA: TGTGCCAGCAGTCGCGGTAAGGAGTGGAACACTGAAGCTTTCTTT
clone size: few
V gene: TRBV6-5
D gene: .
J gene: TRBJ1-1

CDR3 protein: CASSPSDQPQHF
CDR3 DNA: TGTGCCAGTAGTCCCAGCGATCAGCCCCAGCATTTT
clone size: .
V gene: TRBV19
D gene: .
J gene: TRBJ1-5

CDR3 protein: CASSIRGLAGLQETQYF
CDR3 DNA: TGTGCCAGTAGTATTCGGGGACTAGCGGGATTACAAGAGACCCAGTACTTC
clone size: .
V gene: TRBV19
D gene: TRBD2
J gene: TRBJ2-5

CDR3 protein: CASTRTGRDQPQHF
CDR3 DNA: TGCGCCAGCACCCGAACAGGTCGAGACCAGCCCCAGCATTTT
clone size: .
V gene: TRBV4-3
D gene: .
J gene: TRBJ1-5

CDR3 protein: CASSLDRTYEQYF
CDR3 DNA: TGTGCCAGCAGCTTGGACAGAACCTACGAGCAGTACTTC
clone size: .
V gene: TRBV7-2
D gene: .
J gene: TRBJ2-7

CDR3 protein: CASSLGGSYNEQFF
CDR3 DNA: TGTGCCAGCAGCTTGGGGGGCTCCTACAATGAGCAGTTCTTC
clone size: once
V gene: TRBV7-3
D gene: .
J gene: TRBJ2-1

CDR3 protein: CASSRTGGQPQHF
CDR3 DNA: TGTGCCAGCAGCCGGACAGGAGGTCAGCCCCAGCATTTT
clone size: few
V gene: TRBV6-5
D gene: TRBD1
J gene: TRBJ1-5

CDR3 protein: CASSLGSSYNSPLHF
CDR3 DNA: TGTGCCAGCAGCTTGGGCAGCTCCTATAATTCACCCCTCCACTTT
clone size: .
V gene: TRBV7-9
D gene: .
J gene: TRBJ1-6

CDR3 protein: CASSQAGGQGFYEQYF
CDR3 DNA: TGTGCCAGCAGCCAGGCGGGGGGACAGGGATTCTACGAGCAGTACTTC
clone size: .
V gene: TRBV7-2
D gene: .
J gene: TRBJ2-7

CDR3 protein: CASSFRGQGGGGYTF
CDR3 DNA: TGTGCCAGCAGTTTCCGGGGACAGGGGGGCGGTGGCTACACCTTC
clone size: .
V gene: TRBV27
D gene: TRBD1
J gene: TRBJ1-2

CDR3 protein: CASSGTGEVSEAFF
CDR3 DNA: TGTGCCAGCAGTGGGACAGGGGAGGTCTCTGAAGCTTTCTTT
clone size: once
V gene: TRBV6-4
D gene: TRBD1
J gene: TRBJ1-1

CDR3 protein: CASSVLTGANVLTF
CDR3 DNA: TGTGCCAGCAGTGTTCTTACTGGGGCCAACGTCCTGACTTTC
clone size: .
V gene: TRBV2
D gene: .
J gene: TRBJ2-6

CDR3 protein: CASSQGGQVLSYGYTF
CDR3 DNA: TGCGCCAGCAGCCAAGGAGGACAGGTTCTCTCCTATGGCTACACCTTC
clone size: .
V gene: TRBV4-1
D gene: TRBD1
J gene: TRBJ1-2

CDR3 protein: CASSSFAGAGGYGYTF
CDR3 DNA: TGTGCCAGCAGTTCCTTTGCGGGGGCCGGCGGATATGGCTACACCTTC
clone size: .
V gene: TRBV28
D gene: .
J gene: TRBJ1-2

CDR3 protein: CAISEYSGSVETQYF
CDR3 DNA: TGTGCCATCAGTGAGTACAGCGGGAGCGTAGAGACCCAGTACTTC
clone size: .
V gene: TRBV10-3
D gene: TRBD2
J gene: TRBJ2-5

CDR3 protein: CASSLVRGNAYEQYF
CDR3 DNA: TGTGCCAGCAGCTTAGTTAGGGGGAATGCCTACGAGCAGTACTTC
clone size: .
V gene: TRBV11-2
D gene: .
J gene: TRBJ2-7

CDR3 protein: CASSQRPTVDGAQPQHF
CDR3 DNA: TGTGCCAGCAGCCAACGTCCAACAGTCGATGGGGCTCAGCCCCAGCATTTT
clone size: .
V gene: TRBV4-2
D gene: .
J gene: TRBJ1-5

CDR3 protein: CASSPWTSGNYEQYF
CDR3 DNA: TGTGCCAGCAGCCCCTGGACTAGCGGGAACTACGAGCAGTACTTC
clone size: once
V gene: TRBV5-5
D gene: TRBD2
J gene: TRBJ2-7

CDR3 protein: CASSVGTENNSPLHF
CDR3 DNA: TGTGCCAGCAGCGTAGGGACAGAGAATAATTCACCCCTCCACTTT
clone size: .
V gene: TRBV9
D gene: .
J gene: TRBJ1-6

CDR3 protein: CASSSTGFLDNEQFF
CDR3 DNA: TGTGCCAGCAGCTCGACAGGTTTTCTAGACAATGAGCAGTTCTTC
clone size: .
V gene: TRBV11-3
D gene: .
J gene: TRBJ2-1

CDR3 protein: CASSPPSETQYF
CDR3 DNA: TGTGCCAGCTCACCACCGTCGGAGACCCAGTACTTC
clone size: .
V gene: TRBV18
D gene: .
J gene: TRBJ2-5

CDR3 protein: CASRWRGAQNTEAFF
CDR3 DNA: TGCGCCAGCAGGTGGCGGGGGGCTCAGAACACTGAAGCTTTCTTT
clone size: .
V gene: TRBV5-1
D gene: .
J gene: TRBJ1-1

CDR3 protein: CASSLAGTGNEQFF
CDR3 DNA: TGTGCCAGCAGCTTAGCGGGGACAGGCAATGAGCAGTTCTTC
clone size: .
V gene: TRBV7-9
D gene: TRBD1
J gene: TRBJ2-1

CDR3 protein: CASSVTENTEAFF
CDR3 DNA: TGTGCCAGCAGCGTTACAGAGAACACTGAAGCTTTCTTT
clone size: .
V gene: TRBV9
D gene: .
J gene: TRBJ1-1

CDR3 protein: CASSRRTSGRSSYNEQFF
CDR3 DNA: TGTGCCAGCAGCCGTCGGACTAGCGGGAGGTCAAGCTACAATGAGCAGTTCTTC
clone size: .
V gene: TRBV7-9
D gene: TRBD2
J gene: TRBJ2-1

CDR3 protein: CASGQTTGGGYTF
CDR3 DNA: TGTGCTAGTGGTCAAACAACCGGGGGTGGCTACACCTTC
clone size: .
V gene: TRBV12-5
D gene: .
J gene: TRBJ1-2

CDR3 protein: CASSGLAGAEETQYF
CDR3 DNA: TGTGCCAGCAGTGGACTAGCGGGAGCGGAGGAGACCCAGTACTTC
clone size: few
V gene: TRBV2
D gene: TRBD2
J gene: TRBJ2-5

CDR3 protein: CASSPRDSQETQYF
CDR3 DNA: TGTGCCAGCTCACCGAGGGACAGCCAAGAGACCCAGTACTTC
clone size: .
V gene: TRBV18
D gene: TRBD1
J gene: TRBJ2-5

CDR3 protein: CASSLGGGAFNEQFF
CDR3 DNA: TGCGCCAGCAGCCTAGGTGGGGGGGCGTTTAATGAGCAGTTCTTC
clone size: .
V gene: TRBV5-1
D gene: .
J gene: TRBJ2-1

CDR3 protein: CASSEAQGGNEQFF
CDR3 DNA: TGTGCCAGCAGTGAGGCACAGGGCGGGAATGAGCAGTTCTTC
clone size: .
V gene: TRBV14
D gene: .
J gene: TRBJ2-1

CDR3 protein: CASSVDPGGRRNEQYF
CDR3 DNA: TGTGCCAGCAGCGTAGATCCCGGCGGGAGAAGGAACGAGCAGTACTTC
clone size: .
V gene: TRBV9
D gene: TRBD2
J gene: TRBJ2-7

CDR3 protein: CASSPGLAVDYEQYF
CDR3 DNA: TGTGCCAGCAGCCCCGGACTAGCGGTAGACTACGAGCAGTACTTC
clone size: .
V gene: TRBV9
D gene: TRBD2
J gene: TRBJ2-7

CDR3 protein: CSVEGVAADTQYF
CDR3 DNA: TGCAGCGTTGAAGGGGTAGCCGCAGATACGCAGTATTTT
clone size: .
V gene: TRBV29-1
D gene: .
J gene: TRBJ2-3

CDR3 protein: CASSYPRGLDTGELFF
CDR3 DNA: TGTGCCAGCAGCTACCCCAGGGGGCTGGACACCGGGGAGCTGTTTTTT
clone size: .
V gene: TRBV7-6
D gene: TRBD1
J gene: TRBJ2-2

CDR3 protein: CASMRQSTGPDTQYF
CDR3 DNA: TGCGCCAGTATGAGACAGTCCACCGGACCAGATACGCAGTATTTT
clone size: .
V gene: TRBV5-1
D gene: .
J gene: TRBJ2-3

CDR3 protein: CASRDRREQRDWQYF
CDR3 DNA: TGTGCCAGCAGGGATCGACGAGAGCAGCGCGACTGGCAGTACTTC
clone size: .
V gene: TRBV21-1
D gene: .
J gene: TRBJ2-7

CDR3 protein: CTSSETSGTGRFF
CDR3 DNA: TGTACCAGCAGCGAAACCTCGGGGACAGGGAGGTTCTTC
clone size: .
V gene: TRBV7-9
D gene: TRBD1
J gene: TRBJ2-1

CDR3 protein: CASSIRGLADTGELFF
CDR3 DNA: TGTGCCAGTAGTATAAGGGGACTAGCCGACACCGGGGAGCTGTTTTTT
clone size: .
V gene: TRBV19
D gene: TRBD2
J gene: TRBJ2-2

CDR3 protein: CASSPGQGSHEQYF
CDR3 DNA: TGTGCCAGCAGTCCGGGACAGGGGTCCCACGAGCAGTACTTC
clone size: .
V gene: TRBV2
D gene: TRBD1
J gene: TRBJ2-7

CDR3 protein: CASSESSGYNQPQHF
CDR3 DNA: TGTGCCAGCAGTGAATCTTCAGGGTACAATCAGCCCCAGCATTTT
clone size: .
V gene: TRBV2
D gene: .
J gene: TRBJ1-5